Below, one TCR beta chain is given with its context. Study processing details: Amplification from reference gene primers served as the basis for estimated nucleated cell counts. Some clones are missing from TCRdb's copy, which holds only in-frame ones; the method was immunoSEQ multiplex PCR. The D gene and trimming were derived from the DNA, and the V and J assignments and clone size from that table. The sample has around 110,000 clones, roughly 84% seen once. The CDR3 loop spans 14 amino acids. The germline V gene has CDR1 LNHDA and CDR2 SQIVND (reference sequence). J lost 7 bases, V lost 0 bases, and 5 bases had no gene match. This sample is part of a study of blood T cell repertoires in COVID-19. Study summary: Researchers got acute and convalescent COVID-19 samples from the United States, Italy and Spain. PBMCs, B-cell-depleted T cells, or T cells provided the cDNA or gDNA that made up the material.

This rearrangement joins TRBV19 to TRBJ1-2; 7 nucleotides line up with TRBD1. The sequenced sample was peripheral blood. This TCR came from a woman between 70 and 85 years old with acute or convalescent COVID-19. The CDR3 is CASSIDRGRFGYTF. The CDR3 bases are TGTGCCAGTAGTATAGACAGGGGGAGGTTTGGCTACACCTTC.